The source of this T cell receptor (beta chain) is a study of T-cell memory formation after mild COVID-19. Findings of the study overall: Balance between CD4 and CD8 was seen in clones contracting day 15 to 85, and a CD4+ lean was seen in later expanders. Memory from before infection featured some responding clones, which suggests cross-reactive memory joined.

TCRdb itself ran the 5' RACE reads through MiXCR, one entry per CDR3 protein. The sample includes some 210,000 distinct CDR3 sequences, roughly 10% seen only once; the top ten take less than 4%. This CDR3 is 13 amino acids long. The V gene's germline CDR1 is SGHTA and CDR2 FQGNSA. V dropped 7 bases and J dropped 4; count of bases not matched to a gene: 6. This clonotype was counted only a few times. Its antigen is unidentified. The source of this sequence is a man between 18 and 29 years old who had mild COVID-19 (a few samples of this study predate the infection). Cell type and time point are not known. Sequenced input: PBMCs or a T cell subset sorted from them (not recorded which). V gene TRBV7-2 combines with J gene TRBJ2-5, with 7 bases identical to TRBD2. CDR3 loop: CASTSAGRETQYF. The CDR3 DNA sequence: TGTGCCAGCACCTCAGCGGGGAGAGAGACCCAGTACTTC.